The following is a T cell receptor beta chain sequence with its context. The antigen it binds to is not known. Nothing much larger sits one base from this clone, and base qualities are not available. Library generation was performed with the immunoSEQ multiplex PCR assay. This immuneACCESS table, as held by TCRdb, lists in-frame sequences with V and J called but not all clones. Of the missing ones, under half trace to an unresolved V gene in checked studies; the others have no known cause. Across this sample there are approximately 17,000 clones, with roughly two thirds seen only once. The ten biggest clones cover 16% of the sample. Between the V and J ends, shortened by 3 bases and 6 bases respectively, the junction contains 16 bases. CDR1 and CDR2 (KGHDR, SFDVKD) derive from the germline V gene. The CDR3 contains 15 residues, cysteine and phenylalanine counted. Just CDR3 DNA is preserved here, 45 bases in frame from base 1.

The sample belongs to a study of PD-1 and CTLA-4 blockade in melanoma (dated by TCRdb to the early 2020s). For the study in its entirety: The study compared how PD-1 blockade and CTLA-4 blockade affected the melanoma-reactive CD8 T cell response in patients with melanoma.

The clonotype was recovered from a human donor with melanoma. The V and J genes are TRBV24-1 and TRBJ1-2, with the D segment identity uncertain. This specimen was CD8+ T cells from peripheral blood, taken before anti-PD-1 treatment. The sequenced DNA is TGTGCCACCAGTGATGCCGGGAACGGGGTCGATGGCTACACCTTC. Its protein is CATSDAGNGVDGYTF.